Presented here are 18 T cell receptor beta chains from one specimen sequenced in a study of naive and memory T cell subsets (dated by TCRdb to between 2016 and 2019). Per the publication, the treatment or condition label means: skin biopsy from PPD injection site in Mantoux-positive individual. The study described a robust, sensitive protocol for amplifying, sequencing and analyzing TCRs, using 3' ligation of a UMI-containing oligonucleotide to TCR cDNA. The library was produced with UMI-ligation and nested PCR. Sequenced using an Illumina MiSeq. The ligated cDNA was amplified in four rounds of PCR with nested alpha and beta constant region primers together with the SP2 primer. TCRdb applied fastp at Q25 and MiXCR to the public reads, then kept only in-frame beta chains. CDR3 protein duplicates are merged, each entry listing the most common genes and DNA. Counted in this sample were more than 20,000 distinct CDR3 sequences; approximately 6.5% of them appeared once. The ten largest clones represent approximately 5.7% of the sample.

The source material was skin, sampled from a tuberculin skin test site. The receptors were sampled from an adult in good health.

This clonotype was recorded at least ten times. The chain links TRBV14 to TRBJ2-3; D is uncertain. CDR3 size: 13 residues. The V gene lost 4 bases and the J gene lost 7 bases, with 12 bases spanning the gap. Germline V gene lookup returns CDR1 SGHDN and CDR2 FVKESK. This CDR3 is CASSRNTLNTQYF. For the CDR3, the DNA is TGTGCCAGCAGCCGCAACACCCTCAATACGCAGTATTTT.

This chain joins TRBV28 and TRBJ2-7, with D perhaps assigned TRBD1 or TRBD2 (5 bases each). The CDR3 is 18 amino acids. Germline assignment: CDR1 MDHEN and CDR2 SYDVKM. V was clipped by 3 bases and J by 0 bases, with 21 bases between them. CDR3 nucleotide sequence: TGTGCCAGCAGTTTTCGGGACCTACTGCGGAGTAACTCCTACGAGCAGTACTTC. Translating it yields CASSFRDLLRSNSYEQYF.

The V call is TRBV4-2, the J call TRBJ2-7; either TRBD1 or TRBD2 may supply D (5 bases each). The CDR3 runs to 15 residues. The V end lost 4 bases, the J end lost 4 bases, and 17 bases lay between the germline ends. The V gene's germline CDR1 is LGHNA and CDR2 YNFKEQ. The CDR3 loop is CASSRGTRPLYEQYF. CDR3 sequence (DNA): TGTGCCAGCAGCCGGGGGACGAGACCTCTTTACGAGCAGTACTTC.

As to this clonotype: This may come from a read error, since a much larger clone is one base off. CDR3 sequence reads: CGAKGMSNQPQHF. The CDR3 coding sequence is TGCGGTGCTAAGGGAATGAGCAATCAGCCCCAGCATTTT. The V and J genes are TRBV20-1 and TRBJ1-5; no definite D call. Per the germline V gene, CDR1 is DFQATT and CDR2 is SNEGSKA (reference sequence). The CDR3 totals 13 residues.

This clonotype has a count of ten or more. The rearrangement joins TRBV5-1 to TRBJ2-2; TRBD2 matches 9 bases. The germline CDR1 and CDR2 sequences are SGHRS and YFSETQ. Trimming removed 0 bases from V and 6 bases from J; junction bases left unmatched: 9. This CDR3 has 17 amino acids. CDR3 amino acids: CASSLAMRTSDSGELFF. The CDR3 nucleotides read TGCGCCAGCAGCTTGGCCATGAGGACTAGCGATTCCGGGGAGCTGTTTTTT.

This clonotype was observed many times. The chain recombines TRBV7-9 with TRBJ2-7; 10 bases match TRBD2. After removal of 5 bases from V and 0 bases from J, the junction contained 4 bases not matched to a gene. This CDR3 contains 15 residues. Germline V gene lookup returns CDR1 SEHNR and CDR2 FQNEAQ (reference sequence). The CDR3 DNA reads as TGTGCCAGCAGCCTATGGACTAGCGGCTCCTACGAGCAGTACTTC. Its protein product is CASSLWTSGSYEQYF.

This clonotype turned up a few times. The chain couples TRBV7-9 to TRBJ1-5; 9 bases are shared with TRBD1. This CDR3 has 17 amino acids. Looked up from germline, CDR1 is SEHNR and CDR2 is FQNEAQ (reference sequence). Germline trimming cut 5 bases from V and 7 bases from J; bases unmatched to any gene: 15. CDR3: CASSPEWDTGGDQPQHF. Here the CDR3 DNA reads TGTGCCAGCAGCCCAGAGTGGGACACAGGGGGCGACCAGCCCCAGCATTTT.

This clonotype was counted many times. The chain recombines TRBV29-1 with TRBJ2-3; TRBD2 agrees at 12 bases. Germline assignment: CDR1 SQVTM and CDR2 ANQGSEA. The CDR3 runs 16 residues. Unmatched junction bases numbered 7, after V lost 6 bases and J lost 0 bases. The CDR3 reads CSVRGGTSGSTDTQYF. The CDR3 DNA sequence: TGCAGCGTCCGAGGTGGGACTAGCGGGAGCACAGATACGCAGTATTTT.

V usage is TRBV10-3 and J usage is TRBJ2-1; 8 bases match TRBD2. Losses at the gene ends were 5 bases for V and 4 bases for J; bases not matched to a gene: 13. The CDR3 covers 17 residues. CDR1 is ENHRY, CDR2 SYGVKD, per germline. CDR3 residues: CAISSIKLAGDYNEQFF. The CDR3 nucleotides read TGTGCCATCAGTTCCATAAAGCTAGCGGGCGATTACAATGAGCAGTTCTTC.

This clonotype was seen more than once but under ten times. The chain employs TRBV29-1 and TRBJ1-1; TRBD1 aligns across 7 bases. The CDR3 is made up of 15 amino acids. The ends lost 5 bases at V and 0 bases at J; junction bases unmatched: 9. Looked up from germline, CDR1 is SQVTM and CDR2 is ANQGSEA. The CDR3 nucleotides are TGCAGCGTTTATGGACAGGCGCTCTTGAACACTGAAGCTTTCTTT. It translates to CSVYGQALLNTEAFF.

The chain links TRBV9 to TRBJ2-2; D is perhaps TRBD1 or TRBD2 (5 bases each). This CDR3 is 15 amino acids long. Trimming cost V 2 bases and J 5 bases, with 13 bases left between them. Germline V lookup: CDR1 SGDLS, CDR2 YYNGEE. The CDR3, as DNA: TGTGCCAGCAGCGTGAGGGGCGAGGCGACCGGGGAGCTGTTTTTT. Translated, it gives CASSVRGEATGELFF.

The chain carries TRBV27 and TRBJ2-7, with 8 bases fitting TRBD1. The J segment lost 0 bases and the V segment lost 6 bases, leaving 4 bases of the junction unmatched. The CDR3 sequence is 14 residues long. Germline V gene lookup returns CDR1 MNHEY and CDR2 SMNVEV (reference sequence). CDR3 sequence reads: CASRGQGHSYEQYF. Written as DNA, the CDR3 is TGTGCCAGCAGAGGACAGGGACACTCCTACGAGCAGTACTTC.

This clonotype has at least ten counts. This chain links TRBV29-1 with TRBJ2-7; 13 nucleotides match TRBD2. Looked up from germline, CDR1 is SQVTM and CDR2 is ANQGSEA. This CDR3 comprises 15 residues. V lost 6 bases and J lost 4; bases outside the gene matches: 9. Here the CDR3 reads CSVDTSTSGRYEQYF. The CDR3 DNA follows: TGCAGCGTCGACACTTCGACTAGCGGGAGGTACGAGCAGTACTTC.

This clonotype was seen many times. This sequence joins TRBV20-1 and TRBJ2-3; TRBD2 agrees at 14 bases. The CDR3 covers 16 residues. CDR1 and CDR2 (germline): DFQATT, SNEGSKA (reference sequence). Losses at the gene ends were 6 bases for V and 4 bases for J; bases not matched to a gene: 9. CDR3 sequence reads: CSATLGLAGVPDTQYF. The CDR3 region has the DNA TGCAGTGCCACCCTGGGACTAGCGGGAGTTCCAGATACGCAGTATTTT.

This clonotype has more than one count but fewer than ten. The CDR3: CASSLAFRFGYTF. DNA for the CDR3: TGCGCCAGCAGCTTGGCCTTTCGGTTTGGCTACACCTTC. V gene TRBV5-1 combines with J gene TRBJ1-2; no definite D call. V dropped 0 bases and J dropped 7 bases, with 10 bases sitting between them. The CDR3 covers 13 residues. CDR1 and CDR2 from the germline V gene are SGHRS and YFSETQ.

The rearrangement links TRBV7-8 to TRBJ2-1, with TRBD1 matching 9 bases. The V gene's germline CDR1 is SGHVS and CDR2 FQNEAQ. Trimming at V came to 6 bases and at J to 6 bases, leaving 9 bases not matched to a gene. The CDR3 runs 15 residues. The CDR3 reads CASRRPGTGSNEQFF. DNA of the CDR3: TGTGCCAGCAGACGTCCCGGGACAGGGAGCAATGAGCAGTTCTTC.

This clonotype has just a few counts. This chain connects TRBV7-2 to TRBJ1-2; D ambiguous. V was shortened by 5 bases and J by 4 bases, with 11 bases between the two germline ends. Germline CDR1 and CDR2: SGHTA and FQGNSA. The CDR3 extends over 13 amino acids. The CDR3 sequence is CASSRGGRYGYTF. In DNA, the CDR3 is TGTGCCAGCAGCCGAGGAGGGCGCTATGGCTACACCTTC.

The chain uses TRBV6-6 and TRBJ1-5, with a weak D call TRBD1 (6 bases). The CDR3 loop spans 14 amino acids. Germline V gene lookup returns CDR1 MNHNY and CDR2 SVGAGI (reference sequence). The germline V and J ends were trimmed by 6 bases and 3 bases, with 12 bases remaining between them. The CDR3 here is CASSPGTPNQPQHF. CDR3 in DNA: TGTGCCAGCAGCCCCGGGACACCCAATCAGCCCCAGCATTTT.